Shown below are 15 T cell receptor beta chains from a single sample sequenced in a study of siplizumab effects on memory and regulatory T cells. Sequencing used immunoSEQ multiplex PCR; TCRdb keeps in-frame clones, though not all of them. The table includes tens of thousands of clones, nearly 95% detected once. The sequencing sample was made of non-Treg CD4+ T cells sorted from blood. The receptors originated from a human donor in good health.

This chain links TRBV6-6 with TRBJ2-1; D is possibly TRBD2 (5 bases). The CDR3 sequence is 12 residues long. V was clipped by 6 bases and J by 8 bases, with 11 bases between them. Per germline, CDR1 MNHNY and CDR2 SVGAGI (reference sequence). In nucleotides, the CDR3 is TGTGCCAGCAGGAGGGCCCAGGATGAGCAGTTCTTC. It yields the protein CASRRAQDEQFF.

This chain uses TRBV7-8 with TRBJ1-2, with 11 bases lining up with TRBD1. V dropped 5 bases and J dropped 7; count of bases not matched to a gene: 9. The CDR3 is 15 amino acids. CDR1 SGHVS and CDR2 FQNEAQ come from the germline V gene. The CDR3 reads CASSRLGQGEGGYTF. The CDR3 region has the DNA TGTGCCAGCAGCAGACTGGGACAGGGGGAGGGTGGCTACACCTTC.

The V and J genes are TRBV15 and TRBJ1-2; TRBD1 matches 7 bases. The CDR3 contains 14 residues. Germline trimming cut 5 bases from V and 3 bases from J; bases unmatched to any gene: 6. The germline V gene encodes CDR1 LNHNV and CDR2 YYDKDF (reference sequence). CDR3 nucleotide sequence: TGTGCCACCAGCGCTGACAGGGCCTACTATGGCTACACCTTC. Its protein product is CATSADRAYYGYTF.

The chain employs TRBV10-3 and TRBJ1-2, with 9 bases fitting TRBD1. After removal of 9 bases from V and 5 bases from J, the junction contained 10 bases not matched to a gene. Germline assignment: CDR1 ENHRY and CDR2 SYGVKD. The CDR3 is 14 residues long. The CDR3 region is CAIKQGAERYGYTF. CDR3 nucleotide sequence: TGTGCCATTAAACAGGGGGCGGAACGGTATGGCTACACCTTC.

The chain has TRBV15 and TRBJ2-5, with D possibly matching TRBD2 (6 bases). Germline V gene data show CDR1 as LNHNV and CDR2 as YYDKDF (reference sequence). This CDR3 is built from 14 residues. The V end lost 1 base, the J end lost 8 bases, and 14 bases lay between the germline ends. The CDR3: CATSRVAGTKTQYF. CDR3 nucleotides: TGTGCCACCAGCAGAGTGGCGGGGACGAAAACCCAGTACTTC. The whole variable domain, filled in from reference TRBV15 and TRBJ2-5, reads DAMVIQNPRYQVTQFGKPVTLSCSQTLNHNVMYWYQQKSSQAPKLLFHYYDKDFNNEADTPDNFQSRRPNTSFCFLDIRSPGLGDTAMYLCATSRVAGTKTQYFGPGTRLLVL.

The V call is TRBV5-6, the J call TRBJ2-6; possible D gene TRBD1, 5 bases. This CDR3 region has 19 residues. Germline-derived CDR1 and CDR2 are SGHDT and YYEEEE. Trimming removed 1 base at V and 0 bases at J, with 17 bases between. The CDR3 sequence: CASSLITRALSSGANVLTF. The CDR3 DNA reads as TGTGCCAGCAGCTTGATTACCAGGGCCCTATCCTCTGGGGCCAACGTCCTGACTTTC.

V usage is TRBV29-1 and J usage is TRBJ2-5; 10 nucleotides match TRBD2. Germline CDR1 is SQVTM and CDR2 is ANQGSEA. The CDR3 totals 15 residues. Losses at the gene ends were 7 bases for V and 3 bases for J; bases not matched to a gene: 11. The CDR3, as DNA: TGCAGCGGTGCCCATTCTAGCGGGAGTAAAGAGACCCAGTACTTC. Encoded protein: CSGAHSSGSKETQYF.

V is TRBV6-1 and J is TRBJ1-3; TRBD1 is a possible D gene (5 bases). This CDR3 comprises 16 residues. Germline CDR1 and CDR2: MNHNS and SASEGT. V was trimmed by 3 bases and J by 2 bases, leaving 14 bases between them. The CDR3 nucleotides read TGTGCCAGCAGTGAGGGGCTCGCCCTCCCTGGAAACACCATATATTTT. Translated, it gives CASSEGLALPGNTIYF.

A word on this clone: At the DNA level, this CDR3 is encoded by other sequences in the same sample as well. The chain uses TRBV6-5 and TRBJ1-1; D call uncertain. Germline CDR1 reads MNHEY; CDR2 reads SVGAGI. V was clipped by 2 bases and J by 5 bases, with 6 bases between them. The CDR3 length is 12 residues. CDR3 region: CASSYGGTEAFF. The CDR3 DNA is TGTGCCAGCAGTTACGGTGGTACTGAAGCTTTCTTT.

CDR3: CAWSVGGGAEAFF. The CDR3 DNA reads as TGTGCCTGGAGTGTAGGAGGGGGTGCTGAAGCTTTCTTT. V and J are TRBV30 and TRBJ1-1; TRBD1 might be the D (6 bases). This CDR3 has 13 residues. CDR1 is GTSNPN, CDR2 SVGIG, per germline (reference sequence). The V gene lost 0 bases and the J gene lost 6 bases, with 11 bases spanning the gap.

This clone was observed a single time. The chain couples TRBV7-9 to TRBJ1-4; 11 bases are a match to TRBD1. Germline assignment: CDR1 SEHNR and CDR2 FQNEAQ (reference sequence). Trimming took 4 bases from V and 5 from J; bases not matched to a gene: 6. The CDR3 spans 16 residues. The chain's CDR3 is CASSSGQGVRNEKLFF. The CDR3 coding sequence is TGTGCCAGCAGCTCGGGACAGGGGGTCCGAAATGAAAAACTGTTTTTT.

The chain uses TRBV7-8 and TRBJ2-1, with 8 bases aligning to TRBD2. This CDR3 is 14 amino acids long. The junction had 6 bases not matched to a gene; V was cut back by 4 bases and J by 7 bases. CDR1 and CDR2 from the germline V gene are SGHVS and FQNEAQ. The CDR3 coding sequence is TGTGCCAGCAGCTCCGGGACTAGTCCGAATGAGCAGTTCTTC. Its translation is CASSSGTSPNEQFF.

The chain uses TRBV2 and TRBJ1-2; D gene uncertain. Germline values: CDR1 SNHLY, CDR2 FYNNEI. V was clipped by 9 bases and J by 2 bases, with 10 bases between them. The CDR3 totals 12 residues. CDR3 nucleotide sequence: TGTGCCAGACGACCTACGAACTATGGCTACACCTTC. It translates to CARRPTNYGYTF.

The rearrangement uses TRBV18 and TRBJ2-7, with a possible D match to TRBD2 (7 bases). Trimming shortened V by 3 bases and J by 4 bases, and 16 bases separated the two germline ends. This CDR3 is 15 amino acids long. Germline V gene lookup returns CDR1 KGHSH and CDR2 LQKENI. The CDR3 bases are TGTGCCAGCTCACCCCTCAAGGGAGGGGGTTACGAGCAGTACTTC. Its protein product is CASSPLKGGGYEQYF.

The rearrangement uses TRBV4-2 and TRBJ2-7; a possible D gene is TRBD1 (6 bases). In germline, CDR1 is LGHNA, CDR2 YNFKEQ. V lost 6 bases to trimming and J lost 0 bases, with 15 bases between them. The CDR3 consists of 15 residues. Here the CDR3 reads CASSQGQSISYEQYF. In DNA, the CDR3 is TGTGCCAGCAGTCAGGGACAAAGTATCTCCTACGAGCAGTACTTC.